This TCR beta chain was identified in a study of regulatory T cells. The primer mix had 52 TRBV and 13 TRBJ primers. Profiled with immunoSEQ multiplex PCR; TCRdb holds only in-frame clones, not every one. The table records approximately 31,000 clones, 85% to 95% of them present only once. The CDR3 has 15 residues. With V trimmed by 1 base and J by 7 bases, 7 bases remained unmatched. Germline V gene sequence: CDR1 SGHVT, CDR2 SQSDAQ. Study-wide findings and caveats: Patient repertoires had restricted TRB V-J pairs and skewed V and J usage, most in Tregs. Hydrophobic residues at CDR3 positions 6 and 7 were enriched in conventional CD4+ T cells of CD3G-deficient patients.

Every patient with CD3G deficiency had evidence of autoimmunity. Regulatory (CD25-high CD127-low) and conventional (CD25-low CD127-high) CD4+ T cells were sorted separately. Concerning this clone itself: What it recognizes is unknown.

This chain joins TRBV7-4 and TRBJ1-5; 7 bases match TRBD1. Sequenced input: conventional CD4+ T cells sorted from blood. The clonotype originates from a child aged 2-15 years with CD3G deficiency. In DNA, the CDR3 is TGTGCCAGCAGCTTAGTTAACAGGGGTAGACAGCCCCAGCATTTT. Translating it yields CASSLVNRGRQPQHF.